Each of the 27 T cell receptor beta chains below was sequenced from the same sample in a study of T cells after yellow fever vaccination. TCRdb re-analysed the 5' RACE reads in MiXCR, keeping a single row per CDR3 protein. The sample includes some 600,000 distinct CDR3 sequences, 10% to 15% seen only once; the top ten take around 14%. The sample was PBMCs, taken on the day of the yellow fever booster vaccination. Receptors were obtained from a man aged 30-40 years who received the YFV17D yellow fever vaccine.

V usage is TRBV20-1 and J usage is TRBJ1-1, with 8 bases fitting TRBD1. From germline, CDR1 is DFQATT and CDR2 SNEGSKA (reference sequence). Unmatched junction bases numbered 6, after V lost 5 bases and J lost 10 bases. This CDR3 comprises 11 residues. CDR3 in amino acids: CSAGRDRGAFF. The CDR3 DNA reads TGCAGTGCTGGCAGAGACAGGGGAGCTTTCTTT.

This clonotype has a handful of counts. The chain joins TRBV15 to TRBJ2-3; D possibly corresponds to TRBD2 (6 bases). Per the germline V gene, CDR1 is LNHNV and CDR2 is YYDKDF (reference sequence). The CDR3 has 14 amino acids. Trimming took 5 bases from V and 0 from J, leaving 9 bases between them. CDR3 region: CATSRRASTDTQYF. The CDR3 DNA reads as TGTGCCACCAGCCGGAGGGCCAGCACAGATACGCAGTATTTT.

This clonotype was detected only a few times. This chain connects TRBV20-1 to TRBJ2-7; D remains unclear. The CDR3 contains 13 residues. Trimming pared 2 bases from V and 1 base from J, leaving 9 bases between. CDR1 and CDR2 (germline): DFQATT, SNEGSKA (reference sequence). The CDR3: CSARKQPSYEQYF. In DNA, the CDR3 is TGCAGTGCTAGAAAGCAGCCTTCCTACGAGCAGTACTTC.

The sample holds a few counts of this clonotype. The chain is built from TRBV20-1 and TRBJ2-3; no firm D call. Germline V gives CDR1 DFQATT, CDR2 SNEGSKA (reference sequence). The CDR3 contains 13 residues. Trimming left V 3 bases short and J 4 bases short, with 11 bases between. DNA of the CDR3: TGCAGTGCTAGGGAGAACGGAGCAGATACGCAGTATTTT. Translating it yields CSARENGADTQYF.

V and J are TRBV11-1 and TRBJ2-3; D perhaps matches TRBD2 (5 bases). Per the germline V gene, CDR1 is SGHAT and CDR2 is FQDESV (reference sequence). The germline V and J ends were trimmed by 6 bases and 3 bases, with 25 bases remaining between them. CDR3 length equals 18 residues. This CDR3 is CASSNKRWLEDVTDTQYF. Here the CDR3 DNA reads TGTGCCAGCAGTAACAAGCGGTGGCTAGAGGACGTTACAGATACGCAGTATTTT.

This clonotype has just a few counts. The chain combines TRBV27 with TRBJ1-1; TRBD1 might be the D (5 bases). The CDR3 length is 15 residues. CDR1 is MNHEY, CDR2 SMNVEV, per germline (reference sequence). V gave up 3 bases and J gave up 1 base, with 12 bases separating them. The CDR3: CASSFGGTRNTEAFF. CDR3 bases: TGTGCCAGCAGTTTTGGGGGTACACGGAACACTGAAGCTTTCTTT.

This clonotype appeared a few times. The genes are TRBV5-1 and TRBJ2-3; 7 nucleotides align to TRBD2. V was pared by 0 bases and J by 0 bases, with 4 bases of the junction left unmatched. CDR1 is SGHRS and CDR2 is YFSETQ in the germline V gene. The CDR3 runs to 16 residues. CDR3 nucleotides: TGCGCCAGCAGCTTGGGGAGTAGCGGGAGCACAGATACGCAGTATTTT. Protein product: CASSLGSSGSTDTQYF.

The chain couples TRBV20-1 to TRBJ2-3; D unresolved. The V gene's germline CDR1 is DFQATT and CDR2 SNEGSKA (reference sequence). Trimming removed 5 bases at V and 5 bases at J, with 8 bases between. CDR3 length: 11 amino acids. CDR3 nucleotide sequence: TGCAGTGCTCGGAGTTTAGATACGCAGTATTTT. It encodes CSARSLDTQYF.

This clonotype was picked up many times. This chain connects TRBV20-1 to TRBJ2-1; 10 nucleotides line up with TRBD2. Germline loops: CDR1 DFQATT, CDR2 SNEGSKA (reference sequence). Trimming at V came to 4 bases and at J to 8 bases, leaving 5 bases not matched to a gene. The CDR3 length is 13 residues. The CDR3 is CSATGTSVHEQFF. The CDR3, as DNA: TGCAGTGCTACTGGGACTAGCGTCCATGAGCAGTTCTTC.

This clonotype was picked up a small number of times. The rearrangement links TRBV20-1 to TRBJ1-5; no clear D. The length of the CDR3 is 13 residues. With 3 bases removed from V and 3 bases from J, the gap between germline ends came to 9 bases. Germline V gene lookup returns CDR1 DFQATT and CDR2 SNEGSKA (reference sequence). The chain's CDR3 is CSASAVNNQPQHF. The CDR3, as DNA: TGCAGTGCTAGTGCGGTCAACAATCAGCCCCAGCATTTT.

This clonotype has only a few counts. The chain carries TRBV15 and TRBJ1-2; perhaps TRBD1 as D (5 bases). Germline CDR1 and CDR2: LNHNV and YYDKDF (reference sequence). CDR3 size: 15 residues. Trimming cost V 0 bases and J 4 bases, with 12 bases left between them. The CDR3 DNA reads TGTGCCACCAGCAGAGATGGGGGACCCAGCTATGGCTACACCTTC. Its protein is CATSRDGGPSYGYTF.

This chain connects TRBV7-3 to TRBJ2-6; possibly TRBD1 for D (7 bases). The V end lost 5 bases, the J end lost 4 bases, and 15 bases lay between the germline ends. The CDR3 consists of 16 residues. Germline CDR1 and CDR2: SGHTA and FQGTGA. CDR3 region: CASSTAGGLGANVLTF. CDR3 nucleotides: TGTGCCAGCAGCACTGCAGGGGGGTTGGGGGCCAACGTCCTGACTTTC.

This clonotype has only a few counts. The rearrangement links TRBV20-1 to TRBJ2-1; the D gene could be TRBD1 or TRBD2 (5 bases each). Germline loops: CDR1 DFQATT, CDR2 SNEGSKA (reference sequence). This CDR3 spans 14 amino acids. Trimming pared 3 bases from V and 4 bases from J, leaving 13 bases between. The CDR3 spells CSARGDQSYNEQFF. For the CDR3, the DNA is TGCAGTGCTAGGGGGGATCAGTCGTACAATGAGCAGTTCTTC.

The chain has TRBV20-1 and TRBJ2-1; D is uncertain. The germline V gene encodes CDR1 DFQATT and CDR2 SNEGSKA (reference sequence). CDR3 size: 13 residues. Trimming took 2 bases from V and 7 from J, leaving 12 bases between them. CDR3 sequence reads: CSARFGAINEQFF. In DNA, the CDR3 is TGCAGTGCTAGATTTGGCGCAATAAATGAGCAGTTCTTC.

This clonotype was detected only a few times. The V and J genes are TRBV4-2 and TRBJ2-3; 7 nucleotides agree with TRBD2. The V and J ends lost 4 bases and 2 bases, in that order; junction bases with no gene match: 6. CDR1 LGHNA and CDR2 YNFKEQ come from the germline V gene. There are 15 residues in the CDR3. CDR3 sequence (DNA): TGTGCCAGCAGCCTATCAGCGGGACTCACAGATACGCAGTATTTT. Amino acids: CASSLSAGLTDTQYF.

This clonotype was observed a handful of times. The chain joins TRBV5-1 to TRBJ2-2; no definite D call. Germline assignment: CDR1 SGHRS and CDR2 YFSETQ. The CDR3 covers 15 residues. Trimming took off 0 bases at V and 4 bases at J, with 10 bases between the two ends. CDR3 DNA: TGCGCCAGCAGCTTGGATGGGTTCATCACCGGGGAGCTGTTTTTT. This encodes CASSLDGFITGELFF.

The gene calls are TRBV7-2 and TRBJ2-7; 7 bases map to TRBD2. Germline CDR1 reads SGHTA; CDR2 reads FQGNSA. The CDR3 is 16 residues long. J gave up 1 base and V 2 bases, and 8 bases lay outside the gene matches. The CDR3 nucleotides read TGTGCCAGCAGCTTAAGACCGGGGGGTAGGTCCTACGAGCAGTACTTC. Encoded protein: CASSLRPGGRSYEQYF.

CDR3 protein: CASSQGGVANNEQFF. For the CDR3, the DNA is TGTGCCAGCAGCCAAGGGGGCGTTGCCAACAATGAGCAGTTCTTC. V gene TRBV3-1 combines with J gene TRBJ2-1, with D possibly TRBD1 on 5 matching bases. CDR3 length: 15 amino acids. Trimming took 1 base from V and 5 from J, leaving 12 bases between them. Germline V lookup: CDR1 LGHDT, CDR2 YNNKEL (reference sequence).

The V call is TRBV7-2, the J call TRBJ1-2; perhaps TRBD1 as D (5 bases). CDR1 and CDR2 (germline): SGHTA, FQGNSA. The CDR3 is 16 residues long. Trimming removed 2 bases from V and 6 bases from J, with 19 bases in between. CDR3 loop: CASSLRGGAGWNGYTF. CDR3 DNA: TGTGCCAGCAGCTTACGGGGAGGGGCAGGGTGGAATGGCTACACCTTC.

This clonotype was seen a handful of times. The chain is built from TRBV7-9 and TRBJ2-3; 7 nucleotides align to TRBD1. The CDR3 is 15 amino acids. Losses at the gene ends were 5 bases for V and 2 bases for J; bases not matched to a gene: 7. Per germline, CDR1 SEHNR and CDR2 FQNEAQ (reference sequence). The CDR3 region is CASSRQGYFTDTQYF. The CDR3 DNA sequence: TGTGCCAGCAGCAGACAGGGCTACTTCACAGATACGCAGTATTTT.

The genes are TRBV12-3 or TRBV12-4 and TRBJ2-3, with 8 bases aligning to TRBD1. The CDR3 runs 13 residues. V was pared by 3 bases and J by 4 bases, with 0 bases of the junction left unmatched. The CDR3 reads CASSLGQADTQYF. The CDR3 region has the DNA TGTGCCAGCAGTTTGGGACAGGCAGATACGCAGTATTTT.

In its sample, this clonotype was seen a few times. A junction end diverges from the germline sequence, so it may reflect a read error. The V call is TRBV7-9, the J call TRBJ2-1, with D perhaps matching TRBD1 (5 bases). The CDR3 is 12 amino acids. Per germline, CDR1 SEHNR and CDR2 FQNEAQ (reference sequence). CDR3 in amino acids: CASRLGVHEQFF. CDR3 sequence (DNA): TGTGCCAGCAGGTTAGGGGTTCATGAGCAGTTCTTC.

This clonotype was detected only a few times. The genes are TRBV28 and TRBJ2-7, with D uncertain. The CDR3 runs to 12 residues. The V gene lost 5 bases and the J gene lost 3 bases, with 8 bases spanning the gap. Germline V lookup: CDR1 MDHEN, CDR2 SYDVKM. The CDR3 protein is CASSRSYYEQYF. The CDR3 DNA follows: TGTGCCAGCAGTAGGAGCTACTACGAGCAGTACTTC.

The rearrangement uses TRBV6-5 and TRBJ2-7; weak D call: TRBD2 (5 bases). The CDR3 contains 16 residues. Trimming removed 0 bases from V and 5 bases from J, with 17 bases in between. Germline V CDR1 and CDR2: MNHEY, SVGAGI. CDR3 DNA: TGTGCCAGCAGTTACTCCCCCGGGATCGAAATGAACGAGCAGTACTTC. This translates into CASSYSPGIEMNEQYF.

This clonotype was recorded many times. The chain joins TRBV28 to TRBJ2-1; TRBD1 matches 7 bases. V lost 8 bases, J lost 0 bases, and 4 bases stayed unmatched. The CDR3 sequence is 14 residues long. Germline values: CDR1 MDHEN, CDR2 SYDVKM. Here the CDR3 DNA reads TGTGCCAGCGAGGGGGCGAGCTCCTACAATGAGCAGTTCTTC. It is translated as CASEGASSYNEQFF.

This chain joins TRBV19 and TRBJ2-3; 7 nucleotides line up with TRBD2. The CDR3 is 16 residues long. With V trimmed by 9 bases and J by 7 bases, 19 bases remained unmatched. Per germline, CDR1 LNHDA and CDR2 SQIVND (reference sequence). The CDR3, as DNA: TGTGCCAGCACCCCGTGGGGGGGAGCTTGGGGGAATACGCAGTATTTT. Its protein product is CASTPWGGAWGNTQYF.

The chain couples TRBV29-1 to TRBJ2-1; D perhaps matches TRBD2 (7 bases). The CDR3 is 13 residues long. Germline CDR1 reads SQVTM; CDR2 reads ANQGSEA. The V and J ends lost 2 bases and 7 bases respectively, with 12 bases between them. This chain's CDR3 is CSVEKGGENEQFF. The CDR3, as DNA: TGCAGCGTTGAAAAAGGGGGGGAGAATGAGCAGTTCTTC.